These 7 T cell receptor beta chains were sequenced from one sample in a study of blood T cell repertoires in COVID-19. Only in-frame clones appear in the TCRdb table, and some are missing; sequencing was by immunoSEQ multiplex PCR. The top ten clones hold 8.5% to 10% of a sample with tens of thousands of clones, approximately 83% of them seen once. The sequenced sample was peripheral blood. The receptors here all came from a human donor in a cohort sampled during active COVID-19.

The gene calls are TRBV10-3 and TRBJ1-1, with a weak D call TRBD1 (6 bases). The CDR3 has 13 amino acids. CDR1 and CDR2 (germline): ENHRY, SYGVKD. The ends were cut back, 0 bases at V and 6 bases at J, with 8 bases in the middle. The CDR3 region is CAISESRGSEAFF. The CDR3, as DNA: TGTGCCATCAGTGAGTCAAGGGGGTCTGAAGCTTTCTTT.

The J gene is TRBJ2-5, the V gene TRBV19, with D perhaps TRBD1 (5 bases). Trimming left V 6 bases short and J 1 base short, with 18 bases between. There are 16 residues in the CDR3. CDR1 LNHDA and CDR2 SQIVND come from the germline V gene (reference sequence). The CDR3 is CASSPGGRVVQETQYF. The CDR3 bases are TGTGCCAGTAGCCCCGGTGGCAGGGTCGTCCAAGAGACCCAGTACTTC. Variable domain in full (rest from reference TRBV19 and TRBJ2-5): DGGITQSPKYLFRKEGQNVTLSCEQNLNHDAMYWYRQDPGQGLRLIYYSQIVNDFQKGDIAEGYSVSREKKESFPLTVTSAQKNPTAFYLCASSPGGRVVQETQYFGPGTRLLVL.

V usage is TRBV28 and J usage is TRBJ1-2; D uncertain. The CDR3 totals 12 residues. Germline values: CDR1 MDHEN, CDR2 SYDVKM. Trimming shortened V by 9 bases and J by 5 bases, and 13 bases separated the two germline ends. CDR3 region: CASVAPMYGYTF. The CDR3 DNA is TGTGCCAGTGTGGCCCCCATGTATGGCTACACCTTC.

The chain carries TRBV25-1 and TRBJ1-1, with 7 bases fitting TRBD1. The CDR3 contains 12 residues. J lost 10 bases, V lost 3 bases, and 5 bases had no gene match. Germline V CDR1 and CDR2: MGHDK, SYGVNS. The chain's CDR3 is CASSEGPGGAFF. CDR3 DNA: TGTGCCAGCAGTGAGGGCCCAGGGGGAGCTTTCTTT.

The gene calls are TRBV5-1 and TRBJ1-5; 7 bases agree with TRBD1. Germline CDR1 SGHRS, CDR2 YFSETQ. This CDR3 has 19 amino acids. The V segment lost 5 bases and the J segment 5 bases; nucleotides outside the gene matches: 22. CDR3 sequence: CASSFLGHHPTGLYQPQHF. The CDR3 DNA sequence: TGCGCCAGCAGTTTTTTGGGACATCACCCGACAGGGCTGTATCAGCCCCAGCATTTT.

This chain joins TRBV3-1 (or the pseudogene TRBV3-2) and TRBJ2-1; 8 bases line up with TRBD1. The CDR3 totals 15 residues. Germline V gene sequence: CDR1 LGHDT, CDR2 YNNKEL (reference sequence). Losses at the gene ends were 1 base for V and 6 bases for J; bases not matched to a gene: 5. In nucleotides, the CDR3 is TGTGCCAGCAGCCAAGGGGGCCAGGGGGCCAATGAGCAGTTCTTC. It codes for CASSQGGQGANEQFF.

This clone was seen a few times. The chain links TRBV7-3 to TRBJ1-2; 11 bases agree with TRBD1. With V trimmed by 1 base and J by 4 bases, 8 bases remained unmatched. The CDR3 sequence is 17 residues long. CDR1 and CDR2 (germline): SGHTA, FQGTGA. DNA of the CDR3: TGTGCCAGCAGCTTAAACGGGGACAGGGGGAGTAGCTATGGCTACACCTTC. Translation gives CASSLNGDRGSSYGYTF.